These 20 T cell receptor beta chains were all obtained from the same sample, sequenced in a study of T cells in Graves' hyperthyroidism and ophthalmopathy. RNA transcripts served as the template for amplifying TCR beta CDR3 regions. Carried out on the TCR CDR3, a first-round RT-PCR used the HTBI primer set. TCRdb ran MiXCR on the multiplex PCR reads and lists one entry per CDR3 protein. In the table there are about 270,000 distinct CDR3 sequences, approximately 23% of which are singletons. The sample was blood. The receptors derive from a middle-aged woman with Graves' ophthalmopathy.

This clonotype was seen at least ten times. V and J are TRBV20-1 and TRBJ1-1; possibly TRBD1 for D (6 bases). V was shortened by 2 bases and J by 1 base, with 17 bases between the two germline ends. Germline assignment: CDR1 DFQATT and CDR2 SNEGSKA (reference sequence). This CDR3 contains 16 residues. The CDR3 sequence: CSARSRPRGPNTEAFF. CDR3 sequence (DNA): TGCAGTGCTAGATCGCGTCCGCGGGGGCCGAACACTGAAGCTTTCTTT.

This clonotype was observed a few times. This chain links TRBV12-3 or TRBV12-4 with TRBJ1-5; D gene unclear. This CDR3 is built from 14 residues. V was pared by 3 bases and J by 7 bases, with 13 bases between. DNA for the CDR3: TGTGCCAGCAGTTTGGTCAGCTTGGGACAGCCCCAGCATTTT. Translated: CASSLVSLGQPQHF.

This clonotype was counted ten times or more. This rearrangement joins TRBV11-3 to TRBJ2-4; possibly TRBD2 for D (6 bases). CDR1 is SGHNT, CDR2 YENEEA, per germline. The CDR3 is made up of 19 amino acids. Trimming shortened V by 1 base and J by 1 base, and 20 bases separated the two germline ends. The DNA of the CDR3 is TGTGCCAGCAGCTTAGGGAGGGCAGGGAAGAGCGAGGCCAAAAACATTCAGTACTTC. It specifies CASSLGRAGKSEAKNIQYF.

The chain links TRBV12-3 or TRBV12-4 to TRBJ2-5; TRBD1 aligns across 9 bases. V shed 5 bases, J shed 3 bases, and the junction held 10 bases outside the gene matches. The CDR3 consists of 16 residues. This CDR3 reads CASSPHPGQGEETQYF. In nucleotides, the CDR3 is TGTGCCAGCAGTCCACACCCGGGACAGGGAGAAGAGACCCAGTACTTC.

This clonotype was counted many times. The gene calls are TRBV2 and TRBJ2-5; D call uncertain. The germline V and J ends were trimmed by 7 bases and 1 base, with 13 bases remaining between them. The CDR3 loop spans 14 amino acids. Germline loops: CDR1 SNHLY, CDR2 FYNNEI. The CDR3 DNA reads TGTGCCAGCAAAGCGCTACCCTCCCAAGAGACCCAGTACTTC. Its protein is CASKALPSQETQYF.

This clonotype was seen many times. The chain employs TRBV9 and TRBJ2-2; TRBD2 might be the D (6 bases). The germline gives CDR1 SGDLS, CDR2 YYNGEE. Trimming took 0 bases from V and 6 from J, leaving 9 bases between them. CDR3 size: 14 residues. DNA for the CDR3: TGTGCCAGCAGCGTAGCGGGGGTAGCCGGGGAGCTGTTTTTT. Amino acid sequence: CASSVAGVAGELFF.

The J gene is TRBJ2-5, the V gene TRBV12-3 or TRBV12-4; TRBD1 matches 9 bases. The CDR3 covers 16 residues. V was clipped by 0 bases and J by 5 bases; unmatched bases: 7. The CDR3 spells CASSLAWGQGVETQYF. As DNA, the CDR3 is TGTGCCAGCAGTTTAGCCTGGGGACAGGGAGTCGAGACCCAGTACTTC.

The chain employs TRBV30 and TRBJ1-1; D unclear. The V gene lost 1 base and the J gene lost 5 bases, with 5 bases spanning the gap. Per the germline V gene, CDR1 is GTSNPN and CDR2 is SVGIG (reference sequence). CDR3 length: 11 amino acids. Here the CDR3 reads CAWSAMTEAFF. The CDR3 nucleotides are TGTGCCTGGAGTGCCATGACTGAAGCTTTCTTT.

V is TRBV29-1 and J is TRBJ2-6, with D maybe TRBD1 (6 bases). Between the trimmed V and J ends, which lost 5 bases and 4 bases, there was a span of 12 bases. Germline loops: CDR1 SQVTM, CDR2 ANQGSEA. CDR3 length equals 14 residues. This chain's CDR3 is CSVSDRPGANVLTF. The CDR3 nucleotides are TGCAGCGTTTCCGACAGGCCCGGGGCCAACGTCCTGACTTTC.

J is TRBJ1-1 and V is TRBV6-2 or TRBV6-3; no definite D call. The germline CDR1 and CDR2 sequences are MNHEY and SVGEGT. Trimming removed 1 base from V and 1 base from J, with 7 bases in between. This CDR3 spans 14 amino acids. The CDR3 coding sequence is TGTGCCAGCAGTTACTTATCAGAGAACACTGAAGCTTTCTTT. It codes for CASSYLSENTEAFF.

At least ten counts were recorded for this clonotype. The V gene is TRBV28, the J gene TRBJ2-7; 10 bases align to TRBD2. This CDR3 comprises 16 residues. Per the germline V gene, CDR1 is MDHEN and CDR2 is SYDVKM. The V segment lost 1 base and the J segment 4 bases; nucleotides outside the gene matches: 7. The CDR3 DNA reads TGTGCCAGCAGTTTATTGAAAGCTAGCGGGAGATACGAGCAGTACTTC. Translating it yields CASSLLKASGRYEQYF.

There are many counts of this clonotype. The gene calls are TRBV6-1 and TRBJ1-2; no clear D. Per germline, CDR1 MNHNS and CDR2 SASEGT. The CDR3 totals 13 residues. Trimming took 0 bases from V and 5 from J, leaving 7 bases between them. In DNA form, the CDR3 reads TGTGCCAGCAGTGAAGCTGGAAGATATGGCTACACCTTC. The encoded protein is CASSEAGRYGYTF.

In its sample, this clonotype was seen many times. The chain has TRBV4-1 and TRBJ1-5; 9 bases fit TRBD1. J lost 7 bases, V lost 4 bases, and 5 bases had no gene match. This CDR3 has 14 residues. Germline CDR1 is MGHRA and CDR2 is YSYEKL. The CDR3 sequence: CASSPWTGEQPQHF. CDR3 in DNA: TGCGCCAGCAGCCCTTGGACAGGGGAACAGCCCCAGCATTTT.

This clonotype came up many times. CDR3 sequence reads: CASSQGDGPQIETQYF. For the CDR3, the DNA is TGTGCCAGCAGCCAAGGAGACGGCCCCCAGATCGAGACCCAGTACTTC. The chain combines TRBV14 with TRBJ2-5; D gene ambiguous. Germline assignment: CDR1 SGHDN and CDR2 FVKESK. The CDR3 is 16 amino acids. Trimming stripped 1 base from V and 5 bases from J, with 17 bases between.

This clonotype has a count of ten or more. The chain employs TRBV9 and TRBJ1-1; 7 positions agree with TRBD1. Germline V gene lookup returns CDR1 SGDLS and CDR2 YYNGEE. This CDR3 is built from 15 residues. Losses at the gene ends were 4 bases for V and 5 bases for J; bases not matched to a gene: 11. The CDR3 nucleotides read TGTGCCAGCAGCCCAGGACAGGAGTGGGGGACTGAAGCTTTCTTT. Translating it yields CASSPGQEWGTEAFF.

In this sample, this clonotype turned up a few times. The chain joins TRBV24-1 to TRBJ2-7; D is undetermined. Per germline, CDR1 KGHDR and CDR2 SFDVKD. The CDR3 spans 15 residues. With 2 bases removed from V and 0 bases from J, the gap between germline ends came to 10 bases. The DNA for the CDR3 is TGTGCCACCAGTGATTCATGGGGATCCTCCTACGAGCAGTACTTC. Its translation is CATSDSWGSSYEQYF.

The chain carries TRBV12-3 or TRBV12-4 and TRBJ2-7; a weak D match, TRBD1 (5 bases). V lost 3 bases and J 0 bases, leaving 12 bases between the germline ends. This CDR3 is 15 amino acids long. DNA for the CDR3: TGTGCCAGCAGTTTGGTTCAGGGTACCTCCTACGAGCAGTACTTC. Translating it yields CASSLVQGTSYEQYF.

Worth noting for this clonotype: This may arise from a read error, as a much more abundant clone is one base away. This chain joins TRBV6-1 and TRBJ2-7; D is possibly TRBD1 (5 bases). Germline CDR1 reads MNHNS; CDR2 reads SASEGT. V was trimmed by 7 bases and J by 0 bases, leaving 19 bases between them. CDR3 size: 16 residues. In DNA form, the CDR3 reads TGTGCCAGCACCATCGGCCGAGCAGGGTGCTCCTACGAGCAGTACTTC. Translation: CASTIGRAGCSYEQYF.

V is TRBV28 and J is TRBJ2-7; D is ambiguous. V was shortened by 3 bases and J by 3 bases, with 9 bases between the two germline ends. This CDR3 region has 13 residues. The germline CDR1 and CDR2 sequences are MDHEN and SYDVKM. The CDR3 sequence: CASSFPGFYEQYF. The CDR3 bases are TGTGCCAGCAGTTTTCCAGGTTTCTACGAGCAGTACTTC.

This clonotype is a singleton in its sample. This chain links TRBV6-2 or TRBV6-3 with TRBJ1-1; tentatively, D is TRBD1 (5 bases). V lost 0 bases to trimming and J lost 6 bases, with 11 bases between them. The CDR3 has 14 residues. Germline lookup yields CDR1 MNHEY and CDR2 SVGEGT. In DNA form, the CDR3 reads TGTGCCAGCAGTTACTCGCCAGGGCGCGCTGAAGCTTTCTTT. Protein product: CASSYSPGRAEAFF.